The T cell receptor beta chain under discussion was sequenced for a study of shared clonotypes between healthy human individuals (dated by TCRdb to the early 2020s). Regarding the study in general: Three men and a couple of women, aged 18 to 49 years, made up the cohort. For each donor, CD4 naive and CD4 memory were each run on three plates, CD8 naive on two plates, and CD8 memory on one plate. Leukapheresis yielded between about 0.8 and 9.5 billion PBMCs per donor. To estimate repertoire size and how much clonotypes are shared between individuals, the study performed deep sequencing of blood TCR repertoires from about five healthy adults. Libraries were prepared and TCR repertoires were sequenced by different laboratories using diverse techniques, in order to increase sequencing depth and limit assay-specific biases. Results and caveats for the whole study, not just this receptor: Compared with non-shared clonotypes, the clonotypes found in all four sorted-subset donors had higher generation probabilities. Only blood was sampled, and tissue TCR repertoires likely differ from those in blood. Naive subsets generally had larger estimated clonotype richness than memory subsets. Because the study included a small number of donors, the genetic and exposure-history diversity represented was limited. When a handful of donors were compared, the shared fraction of clonotypes was about 5.2% for naive CD4, 3.5% for naive CD8, 2% to 2.5% for memory CD4, and less than 0.45% for memory CD8. Rarefaction of sorted-subset datasets indicated incomplete sequencing despite the large sequencing depth. Pairwise subsampling indicated that sequencing depth was expected to affect the degree of clonotype sharing among donors.

Regarding this clone: Its antigen is unknown. Base qualities are not recorded, but no much larger clone differs from it by a single base. Other DNA sequences in this specimen translate into the identical CDR3.

For the CD8 naive samples, CD45RO-negative cells were positively selected for CCR7, yielding a CD45RA+CCR7+ population from which TemRA cells were excluded. The donors were healthy, HIV-negative adults who had no recently reported acute infections or vaccinations. All donors were Caucasian adults living in Nashville, Tennessee, USA. Blood was obtained by leukapheresis, after which PBMCs were separated by Ficoll-Histopaque density gradient centrifugation and cryopreserved in liquid nitrogen vapor phase. Analytical flow cytometry was used to check the purity and quantity of every magnetically sorted T cell population. Genomic DNA was isolated from each sorted fraction and quantified by UV absorbance on a Nanodrop 2000c. Using the deep immunoSEQ assay, TCR CDR3 regions were amplified from genomic DNA by multiplex PCR. For each cell subset, the extracted genomic DNA was distributed evenly across all wells of several immunoSEQ 96-well plates, and each plate served as one replicate. For sorted subsets, each replicate PCR was loaded with 200 ng genomic DNA, equivalent to some 27,000 T cell genomes. The purified libraries were quantified using a Qubit 3.0 fluorometer, sized with a Bioanalyzer 2100, and then quantified again using the KAPA Library Quantification kit. Every immunoSEQ 96-well plate was sequenced on a dedicated single-read 150-cycle Illumina NextSeq 550 flow cell. From the authors' description of their analysis: The immunoSEQ output contained only junctional sequences without quality scores, so filtering could not match that applied to full-length reads. Sequences were annotated with PyIR, a Python wrapper for IgBLAST v1.9, using IMGT germline references to assign V/J genes and CDR3. Reads were filtered out if the reads had weak V/J assignments (E-value above 1e-6), no CDR3, stop codons, out-of-frame junctions, or ambiguous translated residues. A V3J clonotype was defined by an identical inferred V gene, J gene, and CDR3 amino acid sequence. Percentage overlap between repertoires was computed as shared unique clonotypes divided by the size of the smaller repertoire. Repertoire richness was assessed with RTK rarefaction, the Chao1 estimator, and Recon v2.1 estimates of unobserved clonotypes. Generation probabilities were computed with OLGA for all TCRbeta clonotypes obtained by the gDNA method from four donors. This is the immuneACCESS table as TCRdb keeps it, with only in-frame sequences that have V and J called. A part of the clones is gone; compared with another copy, unresolved V genes explain less than half, and the rest is unexplained. The V and J calls and clone size come from that table; D and trimming were worked out from the DNA. This sample comprises about 2 million clones, approximately 94% of them detected only once. The top ten clonotypes cover roughly 1.2% of the sample.

Cut back by 1 base and 1 base, the V and J ends lie 4 bases apart. The germline V gene sets CDR1 to LGHNA and CDR2 to YSLEER. From the cysteine through the phenylalanine, the CDR3 covers 14 amino acids. Of the read, only the CDR3 DNA is kept; its 42 bases are in frame from base 1. The sequence is built from TRBV4-3 and TRBJ2-2, with the D gene call left open. The sequencing sample was made of naive CD8+ T cells sorted from blood. The sample's cell subset or site label, in plain terms: CD45RA+CCR7+. This sequence was found in a man aged 18 to 30 in good health. The nucleotide sequence is TGCGCCAGCAGCCAAGGTTTGAACACCGGGGAGCTGTTTTTT. Protein translation: CASSQGLNTGELFF.